This T cell receptor beta chain appears in the sequencing data of a study of monozygotic twins with inflammatory bowel disease. CDR3 length: 19 residues. Germline V CDR1 and CDR2: SGHAT, FQNNGV. TCRdb reprocessed the 5' RACE reads, with one entry per CDR3 protein and no DNA. This sample contains about 380,000 distinct CDR3 sequences. This TCR derives from a human donor with ulcerative colitis or Crohn's disease, or a healthy co-twin of an affected twin (not recorded which). The material sequenced was blood. V gene TRBV11-2 combines with J gene TRBJ1-3; TCRdb lists TRBD1, though no DNA is available to test this call. The chain's CDR3 is CASSTLRTGGQSSGNTIYF. The entire variable domain, with the rest obtained from reference TRBV11-2 and TRBJ1-3, is as follows: EAGVAQSPRYKIIEKRQSVAFWCNPISGHATLYWYQQILGQGPKLLIQFQNNGVVDDSQLPKDRFSAERLKGVDSTLKIQPAKLEDSAVYLCASSTLRTGGQSSGNTIYFGEGSWLTVV.